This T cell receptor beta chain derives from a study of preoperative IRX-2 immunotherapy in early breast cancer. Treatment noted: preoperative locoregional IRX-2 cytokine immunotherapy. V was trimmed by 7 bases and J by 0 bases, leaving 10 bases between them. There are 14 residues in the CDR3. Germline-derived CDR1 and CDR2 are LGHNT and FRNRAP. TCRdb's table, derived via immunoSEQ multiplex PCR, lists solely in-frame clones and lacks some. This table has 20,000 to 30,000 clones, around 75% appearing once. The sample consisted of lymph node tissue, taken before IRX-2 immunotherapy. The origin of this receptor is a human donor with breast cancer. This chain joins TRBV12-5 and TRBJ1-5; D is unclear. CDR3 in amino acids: CASAPGNSNQPQHF. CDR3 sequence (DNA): TGTGCTAGTGCCCCCGGAAATAGCAATCAGCCCCAGCATTTT. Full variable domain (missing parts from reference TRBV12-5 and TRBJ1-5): DARVTQTPRHKVTEMGQEVTMRCQPILGHNTVFWYRQTMMQGLELLAYFRNRAPLDDSGMPKDRFSAEMPDATLATLKIQPSEPRDSAVYFCASAPGNSNQPQHFGDGTRLSIL.